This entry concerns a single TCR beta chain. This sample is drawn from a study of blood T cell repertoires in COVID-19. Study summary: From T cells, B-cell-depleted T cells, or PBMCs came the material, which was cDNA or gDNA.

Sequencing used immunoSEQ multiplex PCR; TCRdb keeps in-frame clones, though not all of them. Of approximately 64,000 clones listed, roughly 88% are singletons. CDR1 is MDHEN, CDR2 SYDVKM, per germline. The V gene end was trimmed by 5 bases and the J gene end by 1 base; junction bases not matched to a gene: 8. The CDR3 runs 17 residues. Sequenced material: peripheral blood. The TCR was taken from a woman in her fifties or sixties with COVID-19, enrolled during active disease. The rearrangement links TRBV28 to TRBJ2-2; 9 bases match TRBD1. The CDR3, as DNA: TGTGCCAGCAGTCCTCCCGGGACAGGGTTGAACACCGGGGAGCTGTTTTTT. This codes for CASSPPGTGLNTGELFF.